These 10 T cell receptor beta chains share one sample of origin, sequenced in a study of T-cell memory formation after mild COVID-19. TCRdb ran MiXCR on the 5' RACE reads and lists one entry per CDR3 protein. Seen here are some 150,000 distinct CDR3 sequences, 5.5% to 7% observed once, and the top ten hold 2% to 2.5%. Sequenced sample: PBMCs or a T cell subset sorted from them (not recorded which). Receptor source: an adult woman who had mild COVID-19 (a few samples of this study predate the infection). Cell type and time point are not known.

This clonotype was observed many times. This chain links TRBV30 with TRBJ1-2; D call uncertain. Germline CDR1 reads GTSNPN; CDR2 reads SVGIG (reference sequence). The CDR3 consists of 11 residues. V lost 0 bases to trimming and J lost 8 bases, with 7 bases between them. The CDR3 nucleotides are TGTGCCTGGAGTGTCGGAGGAGGCTACACCTTC. This translates into CAWSVGGGYTF.

This clonotype was picked up a small number of times. The rearrangement uses TRBV7-2 and TRBJ1-2; 7 nucleotides match TRBD1. CDR3 size: 14 residues. The trim removed 5 bases at V and 8 bases at J, leaving 11 bases unmatched. Germline V lookup: CDR1 SGHTA, CDR2 FQGNSA. In DNA, the CDR3 is TGTGCCAGCAGCGTCACTAGACAGGGATGGGGCTACACCTTC. It codes for CASSVTRQGWGYTF.

This clonotype was counted only a few times. The V gene is TRBV13, the J gene TRBJ1-1, with TRBD1 as a possible D gene (5 bases). Germline V gene lookup returns CDR1 PRHDT and CDR2 FYEKMQ (reference sequence). CDR3 length equals 15 residues. V shed 6 bases and J shed 1 base, with 15 bases lying between them. In DNA, the CDR3 is TGTGCCAGCAGGAAAGGAGGGGTGGCGAACACTGAAGCTTTCTTT. As protein: CASRKGGVANTEAFF.

This clonotype appeared a few times. V is TRBV7-2 and J is TRBJ1-6; D gene ambiguous. Trimming stripped 3 bases from V and 4 bases from J, with 4 bases between. The V gene's germline CDR1 is SGHTA and CDR2 FQGNSA. The CDR3 is 13 amino acids. CDR3 residues: CASSFGYNSPLHF. CDR3 DNA sequence: TGTGCCAGCAGCTTTGGATATAATTCACCCCTCCACTTT.

This clonotype was counted at least ten times. The V call is TRBV9, the J call TRBJ1-1; the D gene is possibly TRBD1 (6 bases). Looked up from germline, CDR1 is SGDLS and CDR2 is YYNGEE. V was shortened by 0 bases and J by 3 bases, with 6 bases between the two germline ends. This CDR3 comprises 13 residues. CDR3 region: CASSVDRDTEAFF. CDR3 sequence (DNA): TGTGCCAGCAGCGTAGACAGGGACACTGAAGCTTTCTTT.

This clonotype showed up just a few times. This chain connects TRBV15 to TRBJ2-1; unclear D gene. Between the trimmed V and J ends, which lost 0 bases and 12 bases, there was a span of 9 bases. Germline-derived CDR1 and CDR2 are LNHNV and YYDKDF (reference sequence). The CDR3 covers 12 residues. The DNA for the CDR3 is TGTGCCACCAGCAGAGATAATCAAGCGCAGTTCTTC. This codes for CATSRDNQAQFF.

This clonotype was found a few times. This chain connects TRBV24-1 to TRBJ2-2, with D perhaps matching TRBD1 (5 bases). Germline CDR1 and CDR2: KGHDR and SFDVKD. Trimming left V 8 bases short and J 3 bases short, with 6 bases between. The CDR3 is 12 residues long. The CDR3 bases are TGTGCCACCACAGGGTACACCGGGGAGCTGTTTTTT. Protein: CATTGYTGELFF.

This clonotype was detected a few times. The chain combines TRBV12-3 or TRBV12-4 with TRBJ2-5; a weak D match, TRBD2 (6 bases). This CDR3 spans 17 amino acids. The V end lost 5 bases, the J end lost 0 bases, and 19 bases lay between the germline ends. The CDR3 DNA follows: TGTGCCAGCAGTCCCCCGAAGCTAGCGAGATACCAAGAGACCCAGTACTTC. As protein: CASSPPKLARYQETQYF.

This clonotype was observed many times. The J gene is TRBJ1-1, the V gene TRBV6-1; 7 nucleotides match TRBD1. The junction had 12 bases not matched to a gene; V was cut back by 6 bases and J by 5 bases. CDR3 length equals 15 residues. CDR1 and CDR2 (germline): MNHNS, SASEGT. The CDR3 DNA is TGTGCCAGCAGAGAACCCCGACAGGGAGGTACTGAAGCTTTCTTT. Protein: CASREPRQGGTEAFF.

This chain uses TRBV12-3 or TRBV12-4 with TRBJ1-5; no clear D. V lost 9 bases, J lost 2 bases, and 14 bases lay in between. The CDR3 covers 14 residues. The CDR3 loop is CASTSEVGNQPQHF. The CDR3 DNA sequence: TGTGCCAGTACCTCAGAAGTGGGCAATCAGCCCCAGCATTTT.